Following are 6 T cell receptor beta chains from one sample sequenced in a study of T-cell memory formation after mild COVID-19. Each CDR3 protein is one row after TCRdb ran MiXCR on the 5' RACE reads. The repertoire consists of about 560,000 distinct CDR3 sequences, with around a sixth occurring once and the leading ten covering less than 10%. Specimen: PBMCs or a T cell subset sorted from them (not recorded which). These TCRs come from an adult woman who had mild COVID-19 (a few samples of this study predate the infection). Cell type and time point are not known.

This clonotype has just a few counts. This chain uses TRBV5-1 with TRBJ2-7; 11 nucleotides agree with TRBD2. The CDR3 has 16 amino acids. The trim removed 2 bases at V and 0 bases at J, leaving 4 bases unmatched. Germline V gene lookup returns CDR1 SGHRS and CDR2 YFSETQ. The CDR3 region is CASSFSSGRFSYEQYF. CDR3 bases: TGCGCCAGCAGCTTCTCTAGCGGGAGGTTCTCCTACGAGCAGTACTTC.

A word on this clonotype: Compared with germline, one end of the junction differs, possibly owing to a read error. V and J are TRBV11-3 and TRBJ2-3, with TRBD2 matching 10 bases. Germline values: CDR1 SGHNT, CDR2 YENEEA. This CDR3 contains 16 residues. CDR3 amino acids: CASSQIAGGHTDTHYF. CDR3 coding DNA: TGTGCCAGCAGCCAGATAGCGGGGGGCCACACAGATACGCATTATTTT. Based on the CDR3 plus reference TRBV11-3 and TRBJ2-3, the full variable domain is EAGVVQSPRYKIIEKKQPVAFWCNPISGHNTLYWYLQNLGQGPELLIRYENEEAVDDSQLPKDRFSAERLKGVDSTLKIQPAELGDSAVYLCASSQIAGGHTDTHYFGPGTRLTVL.

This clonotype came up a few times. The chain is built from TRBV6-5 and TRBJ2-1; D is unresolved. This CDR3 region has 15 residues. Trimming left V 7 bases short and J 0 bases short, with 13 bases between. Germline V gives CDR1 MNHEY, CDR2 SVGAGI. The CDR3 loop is CASMPPGSSYNEQFF. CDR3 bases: TGTGCCAGCATGCCCCCAGGCAGCTCCTACAATGAGCAGTTCTTC.

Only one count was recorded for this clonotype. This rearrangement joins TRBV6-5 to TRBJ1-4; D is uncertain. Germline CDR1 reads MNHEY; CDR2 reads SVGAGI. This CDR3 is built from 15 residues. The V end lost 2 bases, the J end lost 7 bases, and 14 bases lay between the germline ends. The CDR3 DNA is TGTGCCAGCAGTTACGGTCCTCGGGCCGGTGAAAAACTGTTTTTT. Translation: CASSYGPRAGEKLFF.

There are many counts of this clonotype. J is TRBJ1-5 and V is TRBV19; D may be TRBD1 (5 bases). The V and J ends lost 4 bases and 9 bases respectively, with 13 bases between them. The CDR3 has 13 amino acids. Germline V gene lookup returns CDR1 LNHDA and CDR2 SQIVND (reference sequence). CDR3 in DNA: TGTGCCAGTAGTAATGGAGGGGTCCTGCCCCAGCATTTT. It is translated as CASSNGGVLPQHF.

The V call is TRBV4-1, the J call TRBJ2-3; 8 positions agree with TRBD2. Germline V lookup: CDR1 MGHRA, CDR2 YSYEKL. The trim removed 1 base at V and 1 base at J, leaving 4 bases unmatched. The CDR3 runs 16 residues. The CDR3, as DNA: TGCGCCAGCAGCCAAGGAGGCGGGGGGCGCACAGATACGCAGTATTTT. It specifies CASSQGGGGRTDTQYF.